A single T cell receptor (beta chain) is shown here with its context. At one end, the junction sequence differs from germline, possibly due to a read error. PBMCs, at least 6.5 million per sample, were isolated. CDR1 is MNHEY and CDR2 is SMNVEV in the germline V gene (reference sequence). The CDR3 loop spans 15 amino acids. The source of the sample is a study of blood T cells in healthy people across ages. Primed by a sample-barcoded 5' primer and a J-beta primer mix, a second PCR proceeded for about 7 to 12 cycles. Every cDNA was tagged by a template-switch adaptor with 12 random nucleotides. Each sample provided no less than 2.5 million CDR3-containing paired-end reads. TCRdb fed the 5' RACE reads into MiXCR, producing one record per CDR3 protein. The data contain about 1,500,000 distinct CDR3 sequences, about 28% of them singletons.

This sequence joins TRBV27 and TRBJ2-7; tentative D call: TRBD2 (6 bases). The DNA matches TRBJ2-5 better at its end, which makes the J call doubtful. The receptor's source is a woman in her twenties or thirties in good health. The specimen sequenced was blood. The DNA for the CDR3 is TGTGCCGGCAGTTTTGCGGGCGGGGCTAGTGAGACCCAGTACTTC. It yields the protein CAGSFAGGASETQYF.